This TCR beta chain is from a study of shared T cell receptors in the human thymus. Using immunoSEQ multiplex PCR, the repertoire was profiled, and TCRdb retains in-frame clones only, with some absent. The sample has over 650,000 clones, more than 70% seen once. The junction had 15 bases not matched to a gene; V was cut back by 8 bases and J by 7 bases. The CDR3 extends over 15 amino acids. The germline CDR1 and CDR2 sequences are MDHEN and SYDVKM. These data were also filed under a second study, of human thymus T cells.

The chain couples TRBV28 to TRBJ2-7; the match to TRBD1 covers 9 bases. The sequence derives from a boy under three years old with a congenital heart defect. Sequenced sample: thymocytes. CDR3 coding DNA: TGTGCCAGCTCATCCCGCCGGGACAGGGTATATGAGCAGTACTTC. Protein: CASSSRRDRVYEQYF. The full variable domain, in which reference TRBV28 and TRBJ2-7 provide the parts outside the CDR3, is DVKVTQSSRYLVKRTGEKVFLECVQDMDHENMFWYRQDPGLGLRLIYFSYDVKMKEKGDIPEGYSVSREKKERFSLILESASTNQTSMYLCASSSRRDRVYEQYFGPGTRLTVT.